Detailed here is one T cell receptor (beta chain). The data were produced by immunoSEQ multiplex PCR, yet TCRdb's version contains in-frame clones alone and is incomplete. The sample includes 180,000 or so clones, over 75% of them seen just once. These data are taken from a study of blood T cell repertoires in COVID-19. Deletions cut 1 base from V and 6 bases from J, with 15 bases between. Per germline, CDR1 SGHDN and CDR2 FVKESK. The CDR3 length is 15 residues. The source of this sequence is a man aged 50 or older who had recovered from COVID-19. Source material: peripheral blood. The chain carries TRBV14 and TRBJ1-2; D is undetermined. In nucleotides, the CDR3 is TGTGCCAGCAGCCAAGGTGGTTTTCGGTTGGATGGCTACACCTTC. This encodes CASSQGGFRLDGYTF.